These 11 T cell receptor beta chains share one sample of origin, sequenced in a study of PD-1 and CTLA-4 blockade in melanoma. Profiling relied on immunoSEQ multiplex PCR, and the TCRdb table lists in-frame clones only, not all of them. This repertoire shows roughly 11,000 clones, 82% found once; its top ten account for around a third. The sequenced sample was CD8+ T cells from peripheral blood, obtained from a patient given anti-PD-1 treatment. These receptors all come from a human donor with melanoma.

V usage is TRBV7-9 and J usage is TRBJ2-1; no clear D gene. In germline, CDR1 is SEHNR, CDR2 FQNEAQ (reference sequence). CDR3 length: 14 amino acids. The V end was cut by 2 bases, the J end by 3 bases, with 8 bases between. The CDR3 nucleotides are TGTGCCAGCAGCTTACCCAACAGCTACAATGAGCAGTTCTTC. As protein: CASSLPNSYNEQFF.

The chain has TRBV9 and TRBJ2-1, with a tentative D call TRBD2 (6 bases). Germline-derived CDR1 and CDR2 are SGDLS and YYNGEE. This CDR3 has 13 amino acids. Trimming pared 3 bases from V and 8 bases from J, leaving 12 bases between. In DNA form, the CDR3 reads TGTGCCAGCAGCGAGTGGGGGGTGGATGAGCAGTTCTTC. This translates into CASSEWGVDEQFF. The full variable domain, completed using reference TRBV9 and TRBJ2-1, is DSGVTQTPKHLITATGQRVTLRCSPRSGDLSVYWYQQSLDQGLQFLIQYYNGEERAKGNILERFSAQQFPDLHSELNLSSLELGDSALYFCASSEWGVDEQFFGPGTRLTVL.

The table lists this clone with a few counts. V and J are TRBV30 and TRBJ2-2; 8 bases fit TRBD1. From germline, CDR1 is GTSNPN and CDR2 SVGIG (reference sequence). The J segment lost 3 bases and the V segment lost 0 bases, leaving 3 bases of the junction unmatched. The CDR3 is 15 residues long. CDR3 in DNA: TGTGCCTGGAGTGTCATGGACAGGGACACCGGGGAGCTGTTTTTT. Its protein is CAWSVMDRDTGELFF.

The rearrangement uses TRBV12-3 or TRBV12-4 and TRBJ2-3; D is unclear. This CDR3 is 11 amino acids long. Trimming pared 7 bases from V and 2 bases from J, leaving 4 bases between. The CDR3 DNA reads as TGTGCCAGCACCAACACAGATACGCAGTATTTT. This encodes CASTNTDTQYF.

V is TRBV7-9 and J is TRBJ2-3, with 10 bases fitting TRBD2. CDR1 SEHNR and CDR2 FQNEAQ come from the germline V gene (reference sequence). The CDR3 is made up of 15 amino acids. J gave up 5 bases and V 4 bases, and 6 bases lay outside the gene matches. CDR3 sequence (DNA): TGTGCCAGCAGCTCTCTAGCGGGGGAAGGAGATACGCAGTATTTT. Translated: CASSSLAGEGDTQYF.

The chain carries TRBV24-1 and TRBJ2-1; 15 bases fit TRBD2. Germline V gives CDR1 KGHDR, CDR2 SFDVKD. CDR3 length equals 16 residues. The junction had 6 bases not matched to a gene; V was cut back by 4 bases and J by 9 bases. This chain's CDR3 is CATSDPGLAGGPEQFF. The CDR3 nucleotides read TGTGCCACCAGTGACCCGGGACTAGCGGGAGGCCCTGAGCAGTTCTTC.

The chain joins TRBV7-2 to TRBJ1-2; D perhaps matches TRBD1 (6 bases). The CDR3 runs to 16 residues. Trimming removed 1 base at V and 3 bases at J, with 15 bases between. The germline gives CDR1 SGHTA, CDR2 FQGNSA. The chain's CDR3 is CASSLGRGALDYGYTF. As DNA, the CDR3 is TGTGCCAGCAGCTTAGGGCGGGGGGCACTTGACTATGGCTACACCTTC.

V is TRBV29-1 and J is TRBJ1-1; D gene uncertain. The CDR3 consists of 17 residues. Trimming stripped 2 bases from V and 0 bases from J, with 19 bases between. Germline CDR1 SQVTM, CDR2 ANQGSEA. DNA of the CDR3: TGCAGCGTTGAAACCCCCCGGACTGGGAGCCTGAACACTGAAGCTTTCTTT. It codes for CSVETPRTGSLNTEAFF.

The chain recombines TRBV6-5 with TRBJ1-2; the D is unclear. Germline V gene data show CDR1 as MNHEY and CDR2 as SVGAGI. Trimming removed 0 bases at V and 4 bases at J, with 6 bases between. The CDR3 consists of 13 residues. CDR3 region: CASSYSPGYGYTF. DNA of the CDR3: TGTGCCAGCAGTTACTCCCCCGGCTATGGCTACACCTTC.

This chain links TRBV10-2 with TRBJ1-5; no definite D call. Germline-derived CDR1 and CDR2 are WSHSY and SAAADI. Trimming removed 5 bases from V and 0 bases from J, with 8 bases in between. CDR3 size: 14 residues. The CDR3 bases are TGCGCCAGCAGTTTGGAATATAGCAATCAGCCCCAGCATTTT. This codes for CASSLEYSNQPQHF.

This clone has just a few counts. The chain couples TRBV10-2 to TRBJ2-7; TRBD1 is a possible D gene (5 bases). The CDR3 sequence is 15 residues long. Germline CDR1 reads WSHSY; CDR2 reads SAAADI. V lost 3 bases to trimming and J lost 2 bases, with 14 bases between them. The DNA for the CDR3 is TGCGCCAGCAGTGAAGGAACAGGCTTGCCCTACGAGCAGTACTTC. It codes for CASSEGTGLPYEQYF.